The present T cell receptor (beta chain) was sequenced within a study of STAT5B mutations in CD4+ large granular lymphocyte leukemia. Study-wide results and caveats: Top patient clones used TRBV06 genes more often: 8/27 versus 2/35 in controls.

On this clone: What it binds is not known.

TCRdb's table, derived via immunoSEQ multiplex PCR, lists solely in-frame clones and lacks some. The data contain about 48,000 clones, about three quarters of them seen just once; the ten biggest clones take up approximately 1.4%. The CDR3 totals 15 residues. In germline, CDR1 is SEHNR, CDR2 FQNEAQ (reference sequence). V shed 1 base, J shed 3 bases, and the junction held 2 bases outside the gene matches. The genes are TRBV7-9 and TRBJ2-1; 8 nucleotides line up with TRBD2. The clonotype was recovered from a human donor in good health. What was sequenced was CD4+ T cells from blood buffy coats. The CDR3 protein is CASSLGSGDYNEQFF. CDR3 coding DNA: TGTGCCAGCAGCTTAGGTAGCGGGGACTACAATGAGCAGTTCTTC.